Listed below are T cell receptor beta chains from one sample, sequenced in a study of long-term antiretroviral therapy in people with HIV. Some clones are missing from TCRdb's copy, which holds only in-frame ones; the method was immunoSEQ multiplex PCR. The table shows 15,000 to 20,000 clones, with 88% occurring only once. Sample: unsorted PBMCs, taken 2.3 years before starting antiretroviral therapy. These receptors came from a woman aged 30 to 39 with HIV. The CDR3 runs from the conserved cysteine through the conserved F or W.

TRBV11-2	TRBJ1-5	CASSTLGQPQHF
TRBV27	TRBJ1-5	CASSLYTGRQPQHF
TRBV30	TRBJ2-7	CAWSVLTAEQYF
TRBV5-4	TRBJ1-2	CASSLEGGARGYTF
TRBV7-2	TRBJ2-3	CASSPGFPDTQYF
TRBV12-5	TRBJ1-1	CASAQGGTLAEAFF
TRBV6-6	TRBJ1-5	CASRPRTGNGQPQHF
TRBV7-6	TRBJ2-2	CASSSGTRESTGELFF
TRBV5-4	TRBJ2-5	CASSLVRGIMVETQYF
TRBV5-1	TRBJ1-1	CASSLLSSEQGEAFF
TRBV2	TRBJ1-5	CASSADSRGQPQHF
TRBV5-6	TRBJ2-1	CASSLLKGLSSYNEQFF
TRBV6-5	TRBJ2-2	CASSLGGAGAGELFF
TRBV7-9	TRBJ1-1	CASSPGQMNTEAFF
TRBV13	TRBJ2-4	CASSLLGGANIQYF
TRBV10-3	TRBJ1-2	CAISESSGGDYGYTF
TRBV6-5	TRBJ2-7	CASSYKGAYEQYF
TRBV18	TRBJ2-1	CASSPTGGNEQFF
TRBV20-1	TRBJ2-1	CSAKLFNEQFF
TRBV19	TRBJ1-5	CASSIDRGFGNQPQHF
TRBV30	TRBJ1-3	CAWSLSSGNTIYF
TRBV5-1	TRBJ2-5	CASSLGGRGRSVKETQYF
TRBV4-3	TRBJ2-3	CASSQGASGGYTDTQYF
TRBV9	TRBJ2-1	CASSVGVGTGGYNEQFF
TRBV11-2	TRBJ1-2	CASSLKTPGLHPRGYTF
TRBV6-1	TRBJ1-5	CASSNRNQPQHF
TRBV6-5	TRBJ1-1	CASSYSIARMNTEAFF
TRBV30	TRBJ2-7	CAWSLGTGIREQYF
TRBV30	TRBJ2-1	CAWSLSYNEQFF
TRBV10-3	TRBJ2-2	CAIRLDSGHSNTGELFF
TRBV7-9	TRBJ2-6	CASRPTGTGVSGANVLTF
TRBV5-1	TRBJ1-1	CASSFDTNTEAFF
TRBV7-9	TRBJ2-5	CASSPKRGLIQETQYF
TRBV7-9	TRBJ2-7	CASSPRSNNPYEQYF
TRBV18	TRBJ2-1	CASSPAHGTVDNEQFF
TRBV4-3	TRBJ2-5	CASSQGGAGQETQYF
TRBV10-3	TRBJ1-2	CAISEPDRLNYGYTF
TRBV7-9	TRBJ2-1	CASSLVGGIYNEQFF
TRBV5-1	TRBJ1-1	CASSLKDTEAFF
TRBV7-9	TRBJ1-2	CASSFADGYTF
TRBV2	TRBJ1-5	CASSLGQGANSNQPQHF
TRBV13	TRBJ1-6	CASSLKGVNSPLHF
TRBV4-1	TRBJ2-2	CASSQDFDRANTGELFF
TRBV2	TRBJ1-3	CASSRDPLGNTIYF
TRBV25-1	TRBJ1-6	CASSWGTGNSPLHF
TRBV7-6	TRBJ2-7	CHPGDGEQYF
TRBV9	TRBJ1-5	CASSVGDQPQHF
TRBV18	TRBJ1-5	CASSSGTGGIQPQHF
TRBV30	TRBJ2-5	CAWDRLAGETQYF
TRBV9	TRBJ1-2	CASSVVDATNYGYTF
TRBV29-1	TRBJ1-1	CSVGGTEMNTEAFF
TRBV4-1	TRBJ2-7	CASSPIHPRADGEQYF
TRBV4-1	TRBJ2-7	CASSKAEGTYEQYF
TRBV5-5	TRBJ2-2	CASTRGTGATGELFF